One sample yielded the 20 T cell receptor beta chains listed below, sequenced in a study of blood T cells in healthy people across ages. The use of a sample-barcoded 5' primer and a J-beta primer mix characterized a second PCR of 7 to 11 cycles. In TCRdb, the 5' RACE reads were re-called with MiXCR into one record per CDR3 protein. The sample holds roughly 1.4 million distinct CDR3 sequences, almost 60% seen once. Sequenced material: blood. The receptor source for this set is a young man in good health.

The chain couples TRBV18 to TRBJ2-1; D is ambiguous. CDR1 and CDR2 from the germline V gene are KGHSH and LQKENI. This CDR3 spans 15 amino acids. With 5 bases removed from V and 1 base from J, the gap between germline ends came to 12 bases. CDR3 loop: CASSEPRRSYNEQFF. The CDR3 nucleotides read TGTGCCAGCTCAGAACCACGTCGTTCCTACAATGAGCAGTTCTTC.

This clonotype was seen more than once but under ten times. The DNA of the CDR3 is TGTGCCAGCACGACACTCACCTCCCGGAATGAGCAGTTCTTC. This gives the protein CASTTLTSRNEQFF. The chain employs TRBV6-5 and TRBJ2-1; D is uncertain. From germline, CDR1 is MNHEY and CDR2 SVGAGI. Between the trimmed V and J ends, which lost 7 bases and 7 bases, there was a span of 17 bases. CDR3 length equals 14 residues.

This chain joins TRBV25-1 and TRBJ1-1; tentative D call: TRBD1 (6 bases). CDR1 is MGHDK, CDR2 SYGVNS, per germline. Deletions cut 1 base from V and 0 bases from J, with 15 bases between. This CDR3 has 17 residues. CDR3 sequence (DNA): TGTGCCAGCAGTGAATCGGGGGCGGGGAACATGAACACTGAAGCTTTCTTT. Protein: CASSESGAGNMNTEAFF.

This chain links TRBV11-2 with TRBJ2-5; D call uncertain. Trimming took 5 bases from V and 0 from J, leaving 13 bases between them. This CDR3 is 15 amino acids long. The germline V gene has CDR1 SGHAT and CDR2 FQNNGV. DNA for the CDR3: TGTGCCAGCAGCCAAAACGAATGGTACCAAGAGACCCAGTACTTC. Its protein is CASSQNEWYQETQYF.

For the CDR3, the DNA is TGTGCCAGCAGCCCGCGGGAGATAAGCAATTCACCCCTCCACTTT. Translating gives CASSPREISNSPLHF. The V gene is TRBV11-1, the J gene TRBJ1-6, with no clear D. Germline CDR1 reads SGHAT; CDR2 reads FQDESV (reference sequence). The CDR3 extends over 15 amino acids. Trimming left V 5 bases short and J 7 bases short, with 15 bases between.

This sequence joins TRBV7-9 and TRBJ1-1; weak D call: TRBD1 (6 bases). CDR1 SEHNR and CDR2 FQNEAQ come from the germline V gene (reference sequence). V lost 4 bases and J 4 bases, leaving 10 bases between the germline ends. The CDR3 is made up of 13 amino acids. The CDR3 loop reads CASSSQQGTEAFF. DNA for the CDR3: TGTGCCAGCAGCTCCCAACAGGGCACTGAAGCTTTCTTT. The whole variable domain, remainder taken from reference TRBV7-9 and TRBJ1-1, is DTGVSQNPRHKITKRGQNVTFRCDPISEHNRLYWYRQTLGQGPEFLTYFQNEAQLEKSRLLSDRFSAERPKGSFSTLEIQRTEQGDSAMYLCASSSQQGTEAFFGQGTRLTVV.

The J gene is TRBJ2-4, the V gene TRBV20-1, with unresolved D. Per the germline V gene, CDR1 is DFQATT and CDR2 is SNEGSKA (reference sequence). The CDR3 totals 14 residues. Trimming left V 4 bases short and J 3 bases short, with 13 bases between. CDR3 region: CSATPPSGKNIQYF. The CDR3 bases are TGCAGTGCTACACCCCCGTCGGGCAAAAACATTCAGTACTTC.

The CDR3 nucleotides read TGCGCCAGCAGGGGGACAGGGACCCATGAGCAGTTCTTC. Protein sequence: CASRGTGTHEQFF. The chain carries TRBV10-2 and TRBJ2-1; TRBD1 matches at 9 bases. CDR3 size: 13 residues. V lost 6 bases, J lost 8 bases, and 5 bases stayed unmatched. Germline CDR1 reads WSHSY; CDR2 reads SAAADI.

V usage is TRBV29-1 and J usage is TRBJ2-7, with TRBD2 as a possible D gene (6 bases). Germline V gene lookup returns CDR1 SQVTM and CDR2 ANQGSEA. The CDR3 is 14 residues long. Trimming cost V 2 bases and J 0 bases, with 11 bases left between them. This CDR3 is CSVEWGRSSYEQYF. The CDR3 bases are TGCAGCGTTGAATGGGGGAGGAGCTCCTACGAGCAGTACTTC.

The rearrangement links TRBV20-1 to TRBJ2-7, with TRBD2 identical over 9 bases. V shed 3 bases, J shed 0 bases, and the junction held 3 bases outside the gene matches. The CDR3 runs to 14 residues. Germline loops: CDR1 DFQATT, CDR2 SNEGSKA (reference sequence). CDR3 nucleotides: TGCAGTGCTAGTAGGACTAGCGCCTCCTACGAGCAGTACTTC. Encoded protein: CSASRTSASYEQYF.

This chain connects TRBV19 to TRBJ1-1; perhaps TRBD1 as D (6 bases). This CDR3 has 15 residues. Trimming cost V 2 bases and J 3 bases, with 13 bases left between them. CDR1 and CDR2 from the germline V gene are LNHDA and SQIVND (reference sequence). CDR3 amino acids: CASSILYEGDTEAFF. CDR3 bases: TGTGCCAGTAGTATACTCTATGAGGGGGACACTGAAGCTTTCTTT. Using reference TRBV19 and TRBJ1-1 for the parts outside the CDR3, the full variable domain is DGGITQSPKYLFRKEGQNVTLSCEQNLNHDAMYWYRQDPGQGLRLIYYSQIVNDFQKGDIAEGYSVSREKKESFPLTVTSAQKNPTAFYLCASSILYEGDTEAFFGQGTRLTVV.

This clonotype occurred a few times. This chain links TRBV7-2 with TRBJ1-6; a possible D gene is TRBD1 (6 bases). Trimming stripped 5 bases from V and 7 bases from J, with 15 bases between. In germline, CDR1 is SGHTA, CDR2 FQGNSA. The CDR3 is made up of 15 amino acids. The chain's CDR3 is CASSPNGRGNSPLHF. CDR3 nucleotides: TGTGCCAGCAGCCCAAACGGCAGGGGAAATTCACCCCTCCACTTT.

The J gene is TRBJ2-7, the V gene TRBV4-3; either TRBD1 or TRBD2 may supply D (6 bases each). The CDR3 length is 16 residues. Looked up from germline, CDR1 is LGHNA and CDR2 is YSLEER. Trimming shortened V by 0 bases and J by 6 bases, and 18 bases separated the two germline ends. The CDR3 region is CASSQDLGGQQVEQYF. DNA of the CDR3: TGCGCCAGCAGCCAAGATTTAGGGGGGCAGCAGGTCGAGCAGTACTTC.

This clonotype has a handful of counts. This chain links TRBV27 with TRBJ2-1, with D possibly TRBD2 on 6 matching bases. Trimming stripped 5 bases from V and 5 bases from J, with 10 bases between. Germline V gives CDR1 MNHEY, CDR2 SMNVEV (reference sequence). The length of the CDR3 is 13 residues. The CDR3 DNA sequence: TGTGCCAGCAGTCCCCGGGGGAACAATGAGCAGTTCTTC. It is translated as CASSPRGNNEQFF.

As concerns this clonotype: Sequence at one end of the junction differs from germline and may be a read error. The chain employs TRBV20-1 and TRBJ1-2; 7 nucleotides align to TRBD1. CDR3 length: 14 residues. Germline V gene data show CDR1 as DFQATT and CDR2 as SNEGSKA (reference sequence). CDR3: CSAREKTGFYGHTF. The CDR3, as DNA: TGCAGTGCTAGGGAAAAGACAGGGTTCTATGGCCACACCTTC.

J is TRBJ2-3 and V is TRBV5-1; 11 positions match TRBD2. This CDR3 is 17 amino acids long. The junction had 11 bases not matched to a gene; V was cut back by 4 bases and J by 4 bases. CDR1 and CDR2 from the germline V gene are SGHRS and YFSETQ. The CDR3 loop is CASSTVSGGAVPDTQYF. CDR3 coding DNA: TGCGCCAGCAGCACCGTTAGCGGGGGGGCTGTTCCAGATACGCAGTATTTT.

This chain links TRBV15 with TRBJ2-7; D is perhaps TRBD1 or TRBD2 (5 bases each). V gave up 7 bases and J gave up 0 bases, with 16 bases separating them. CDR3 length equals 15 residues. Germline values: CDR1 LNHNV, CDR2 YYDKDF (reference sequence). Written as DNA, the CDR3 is TGTGCCACCATCCCGAGGGACGGAAGCTCCTACGAGCAGTACTTC. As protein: CATIPRDGSSYEQYF.

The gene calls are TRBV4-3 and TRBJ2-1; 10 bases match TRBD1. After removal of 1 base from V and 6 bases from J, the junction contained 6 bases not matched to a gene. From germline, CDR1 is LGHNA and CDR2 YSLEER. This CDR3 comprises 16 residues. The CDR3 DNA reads TGCGCCAGCAGCCAAGGTGGGACAGGGGAAAGCAATGAGCAGTTCTTC. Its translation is CASSQGGTGESNEQFF.

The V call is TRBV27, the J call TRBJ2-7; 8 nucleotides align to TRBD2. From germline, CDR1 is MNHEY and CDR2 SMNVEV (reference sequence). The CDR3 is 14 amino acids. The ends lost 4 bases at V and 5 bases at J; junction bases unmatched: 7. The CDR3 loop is CASSSGLVIHEQYF. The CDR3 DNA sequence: TGTGCCAGCAGTTCGGGACTAGTTATCCACGAGCAGTACTTC.

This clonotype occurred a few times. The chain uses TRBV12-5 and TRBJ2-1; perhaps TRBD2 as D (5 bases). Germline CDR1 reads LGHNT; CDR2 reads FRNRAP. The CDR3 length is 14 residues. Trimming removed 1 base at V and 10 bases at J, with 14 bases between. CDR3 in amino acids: CASGLAPLTGEQFF. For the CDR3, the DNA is TGTGCTAGTGGTTTGGCCCCCCTAACGGGAGAGCAGTTCTTC.